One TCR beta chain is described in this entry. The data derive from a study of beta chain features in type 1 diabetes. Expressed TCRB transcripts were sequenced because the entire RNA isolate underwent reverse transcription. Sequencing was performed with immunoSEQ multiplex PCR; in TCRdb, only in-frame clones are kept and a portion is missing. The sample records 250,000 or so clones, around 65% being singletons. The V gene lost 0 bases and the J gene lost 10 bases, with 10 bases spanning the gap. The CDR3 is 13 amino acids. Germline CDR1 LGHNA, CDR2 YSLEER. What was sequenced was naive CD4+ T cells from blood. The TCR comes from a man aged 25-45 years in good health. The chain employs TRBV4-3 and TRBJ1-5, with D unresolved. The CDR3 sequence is CASSQDRRGPQHF. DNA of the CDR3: TGCGCCAGCAGCCAAGATAGGCGGGGTCCCCAGCATTTT.